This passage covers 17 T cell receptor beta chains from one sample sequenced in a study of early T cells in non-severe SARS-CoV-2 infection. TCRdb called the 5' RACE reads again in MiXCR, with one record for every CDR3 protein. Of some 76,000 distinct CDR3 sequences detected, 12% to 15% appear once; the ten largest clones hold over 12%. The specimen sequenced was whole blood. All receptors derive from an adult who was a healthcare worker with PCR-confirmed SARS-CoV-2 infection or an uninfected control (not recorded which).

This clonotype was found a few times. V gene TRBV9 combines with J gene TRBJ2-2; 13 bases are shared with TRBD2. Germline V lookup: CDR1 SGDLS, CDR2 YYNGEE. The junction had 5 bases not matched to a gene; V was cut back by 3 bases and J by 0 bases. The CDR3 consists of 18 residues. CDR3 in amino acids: CASSAGLAGASNTGELFF. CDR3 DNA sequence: TGTGCCAGCAGCGCCGGACTAGCGGGGGCCTCGAACACCGGGGAGCTGTTTTTT. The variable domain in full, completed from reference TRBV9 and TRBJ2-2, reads DSGVTQTPKHLITATGQRVTLRCSPRSGDLSVYWYQQSLDQGLQFLIQYYNGEERAKGNILERFSAQQFPDLHSELNLSSLELGDSALYFCASSAGLAGASNTGELFFGEGSRLTVL.

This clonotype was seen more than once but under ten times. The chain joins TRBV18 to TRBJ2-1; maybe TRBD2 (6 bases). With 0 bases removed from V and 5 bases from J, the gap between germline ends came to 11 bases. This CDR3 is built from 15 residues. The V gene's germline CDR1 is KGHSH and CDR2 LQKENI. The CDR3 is CASSPPEGNHNEQFF. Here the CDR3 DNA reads TGTGCCAGCTCACCACCGGAGGGAAATCACAATGAGCAGTTCTTC. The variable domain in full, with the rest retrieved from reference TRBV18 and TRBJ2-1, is NAGVMQNPRHLVRRRGQEARLRCSPMKGHSHVYWYRQLPEEGLKFMVYLQKENIIDESGMPKERFSAEFPKEGPSILRIQQVVRGDSAAYFCASSPPEGNHNEQFFGPGTRLTVL.

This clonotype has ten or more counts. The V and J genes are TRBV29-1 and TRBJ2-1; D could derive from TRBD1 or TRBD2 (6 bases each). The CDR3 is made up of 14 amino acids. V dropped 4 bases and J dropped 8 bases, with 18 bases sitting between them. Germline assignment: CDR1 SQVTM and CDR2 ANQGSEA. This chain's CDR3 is CSVGGQRPGDEQFF. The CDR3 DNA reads TGCAGCGTTGGCGGACAGCGTCCGGGAGATGAGCAGTTCTTC.

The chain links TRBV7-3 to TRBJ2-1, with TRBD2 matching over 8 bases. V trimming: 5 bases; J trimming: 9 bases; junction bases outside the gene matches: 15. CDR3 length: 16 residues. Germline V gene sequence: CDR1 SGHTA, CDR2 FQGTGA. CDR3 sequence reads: CASSPTAGGAFFEQFF. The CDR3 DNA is TGTGCCAGCAGCCCTACCGCGGGAGGCGCTTTTTTTGAGCAGTTCTTC.

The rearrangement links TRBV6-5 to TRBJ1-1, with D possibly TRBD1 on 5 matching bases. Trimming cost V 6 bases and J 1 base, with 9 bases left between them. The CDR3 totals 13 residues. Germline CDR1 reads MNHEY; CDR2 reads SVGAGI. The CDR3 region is CASRFDRNTEAFF. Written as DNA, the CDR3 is TGTGCCAGCAGATTCGACAGGAACACTGAAGCTTTCTTT.

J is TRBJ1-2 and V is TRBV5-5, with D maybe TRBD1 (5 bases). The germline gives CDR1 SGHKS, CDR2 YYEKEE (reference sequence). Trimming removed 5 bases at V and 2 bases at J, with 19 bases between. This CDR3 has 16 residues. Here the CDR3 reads CASSPPGQGRNYGYTF. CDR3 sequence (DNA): TGTGCCAGCAGTCCTCCCGGTCAGGGTCGAAACTATGGCTACACCTTC.

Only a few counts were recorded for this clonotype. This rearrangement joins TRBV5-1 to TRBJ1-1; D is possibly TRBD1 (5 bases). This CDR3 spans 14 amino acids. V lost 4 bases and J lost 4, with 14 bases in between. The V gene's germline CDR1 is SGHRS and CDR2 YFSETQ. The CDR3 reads CASSKGTWGTEAFF. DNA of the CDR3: TGCGCCAGCAGCAAAGGGACGTGGGGCACTGAAGCTTTCTTT.

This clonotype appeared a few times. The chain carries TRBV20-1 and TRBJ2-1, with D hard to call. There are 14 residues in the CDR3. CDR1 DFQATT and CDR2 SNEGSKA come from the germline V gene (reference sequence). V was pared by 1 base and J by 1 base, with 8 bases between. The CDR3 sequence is CSARVGASYNEQFF. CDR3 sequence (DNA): TGCAGTGCTAGAGTGGGCGCGTCCTACAATGAGCAGTTCTTC.

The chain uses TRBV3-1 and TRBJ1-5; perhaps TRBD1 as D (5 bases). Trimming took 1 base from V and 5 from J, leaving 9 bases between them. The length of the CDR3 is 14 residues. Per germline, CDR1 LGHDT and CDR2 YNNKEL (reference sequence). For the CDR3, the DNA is TGTGCCAGCAGCCAAGGGGCCAGGGATCAGCCCCAGCATTTT. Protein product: CASSQGARDQPQHF.

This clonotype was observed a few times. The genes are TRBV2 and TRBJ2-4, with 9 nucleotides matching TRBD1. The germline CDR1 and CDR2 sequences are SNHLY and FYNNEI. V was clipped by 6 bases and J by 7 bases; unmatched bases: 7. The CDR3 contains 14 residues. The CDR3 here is CASRDGQGINIQYF. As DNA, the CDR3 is TGTGCCAGCAGGGACGGACAGGGGATCAACATTCAGTACTTC.

CDR3 nucleotides: TGTGCCAGCAGACCCAGACTAGCGGGGCCATCAGATACGCAGTATTTT. Its translation: CASRPRLAGPSDTQYF. This chain connects TRBV2 to TRBJ2-3, with 11 bases fitting TRBD2. V was clipped by 6 bases and J by 4 bases; unmatched bases: 9. CDR1 is SNHLY, CDR2 FYNNEI, per germline. The CDR3 extends over 16 amino acids. Full variable domain (missing parts from reference TRBV2 and TRBJ2-3): EPEVTQTPSHQVTQMGQEVILRCVPISNHLYFYWYRQILGQKVEFLVSFYNNEISEKSEIFDDQFSVERPDGSNFTLKIRSTKLEDSAMYFCASRPRLAGPSDTQYFGPGTRLTVL.

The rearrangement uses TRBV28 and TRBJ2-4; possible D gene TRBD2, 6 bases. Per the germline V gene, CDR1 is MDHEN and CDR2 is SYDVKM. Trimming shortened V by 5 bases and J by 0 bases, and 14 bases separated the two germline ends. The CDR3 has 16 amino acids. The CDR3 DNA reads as TGTGCCAGCAGTACGAAGCGGGCCTTAGCCAAAAACATTCAGTACTTC. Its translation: CASSTKRALAKNIQYF.

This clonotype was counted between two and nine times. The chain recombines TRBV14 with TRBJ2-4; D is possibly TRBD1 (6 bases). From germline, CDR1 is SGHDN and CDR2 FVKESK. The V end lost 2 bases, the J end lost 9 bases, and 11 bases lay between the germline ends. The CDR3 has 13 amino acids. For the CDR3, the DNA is TGTGCCAGCAGCCAATCCCCAGGGGCCATTCAGTACTTC. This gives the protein CASSQSPGAIQYF.

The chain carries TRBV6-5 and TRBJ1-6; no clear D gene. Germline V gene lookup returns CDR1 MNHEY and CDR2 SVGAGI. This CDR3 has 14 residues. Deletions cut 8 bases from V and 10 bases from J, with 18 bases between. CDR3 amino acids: CASHGEFPRSPLHF. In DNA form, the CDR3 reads TGTGCCAGCCACGGGGAGTTTCCGAGGTCACCCCTCCACTTT.

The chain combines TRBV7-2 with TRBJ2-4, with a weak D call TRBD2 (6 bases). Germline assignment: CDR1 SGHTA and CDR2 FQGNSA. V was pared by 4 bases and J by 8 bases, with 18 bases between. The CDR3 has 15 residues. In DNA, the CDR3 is TGTGCCAGCAGCTCTAACAGGAGGCCGGGGGACATTCAGTACTTC. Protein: CASSSNRRPGDIQYF.

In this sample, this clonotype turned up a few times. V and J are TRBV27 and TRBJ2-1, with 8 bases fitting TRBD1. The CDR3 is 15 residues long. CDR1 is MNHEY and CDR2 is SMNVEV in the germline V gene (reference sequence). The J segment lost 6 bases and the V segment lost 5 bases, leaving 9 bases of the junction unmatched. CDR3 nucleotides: TGTGCCAGCAGTAGGACAGGGCGTTACCTCAATGAGCAGTTCTTC. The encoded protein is CASSRTGRYLNEQFF.

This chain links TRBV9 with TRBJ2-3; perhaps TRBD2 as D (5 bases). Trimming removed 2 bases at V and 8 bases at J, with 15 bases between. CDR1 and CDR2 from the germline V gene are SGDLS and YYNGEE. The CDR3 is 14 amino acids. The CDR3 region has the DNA TGTGCCAGCAGCGTCTCCAGAGGGCCCGGTACGCAGTATTTT. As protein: CASSVSRGPGTQYF.